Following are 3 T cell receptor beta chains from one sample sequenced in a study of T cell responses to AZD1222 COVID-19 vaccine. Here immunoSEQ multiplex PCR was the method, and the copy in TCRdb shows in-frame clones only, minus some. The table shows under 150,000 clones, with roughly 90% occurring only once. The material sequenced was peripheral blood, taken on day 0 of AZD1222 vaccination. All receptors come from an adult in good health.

The CDR3 sequence is CATSGRGLAGGSSYNEQFF. In DNA form, the CDR3 reads TGTGCCACCAGTGGGAGAGGACTAGCGGGGGGGAGCTCCTACAATGAGCAGTTCTTC. V gene TRBV24-1 combines with J gene TRBJ2-1; 15 nucleotides match TRBD2. The ends lost 5 bases at V and 0 bases at J; junction bases unmatched: 7. CDR3 length equals 19 residues. CDR1 KGHDR and CDR2 SFDVKD come from the germline V gene.

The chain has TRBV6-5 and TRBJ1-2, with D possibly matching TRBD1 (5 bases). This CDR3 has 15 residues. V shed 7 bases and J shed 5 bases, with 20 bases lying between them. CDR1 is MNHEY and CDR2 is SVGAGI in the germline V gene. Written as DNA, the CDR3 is TGTGCCAGCATTTCATCGACGGGACTGCTATATGGCTACACCTTC. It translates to CASISSTGLLYGYTF.

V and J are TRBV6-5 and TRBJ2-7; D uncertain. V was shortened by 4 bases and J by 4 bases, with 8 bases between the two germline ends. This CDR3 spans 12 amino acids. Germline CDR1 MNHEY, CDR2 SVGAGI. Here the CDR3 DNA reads TGTGCCAGCAGTTCCATCGGATACGAGCAGTACTTC. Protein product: CASSSIGYEQYF.